Listed below are T cell receptor beta chains from one sample, sequenced in a study of blood T cell repertoires in COVID-19. Profiling relied on immunoSEQ multiplex PCR, and the TCRdb table lists in-frame clones only, not all of them. The sample records about 130,000 clones, roughly 91% being singletons. The sequenced material came from peripheral blood. These receptors were taken from a man aged 60 to 75 with active or convalescent COVID-19. Both conserved end residues are part of each CDR3. D genes are given only for firm matches. Clone size is given for some rows only: seen once, a few or many times, or a class if the clone is expanded.

D	length	J	V	size	DNA	CDR3
TRBD2	16	TRBJ2-3	TRBV3-1/TRBV3-2	.	TGTGCCAGCAGCCGCTGGGAGGGAGGAGGGACAGATACGCAGTATTTT	CASSRWEGGGTDTQYF
TRBD1	16	TRBJ2-7	TRBV6-5	.	TGTGCCAGCAGTTACTCGATATACAGACAGGGGGACGAGCAGTACTTC	CASSYSIYRQGDEQYF
.	15	TRBJ2-7	TRBV7-2	.	TGTGCCAGCAGCTTAGGTGCGGGACCTACCTACGAGCAGTACTTC	CASSLGAGPTYEQYF
TRBD2	17	TRBJ2-1	TRBV7-2	.	TGTGCCAGCAGCACAGGGACTAGCGGGGGGGCCTACAATGAGCAGTTCTTC	CASSTGTSGGAYNEQFF
TRBD1	14	TRBJ1-2	TRBV6-5	.	TGTGCCACAAGAGGGACAGGGAAACGGTATGGCTACACCTTC	CATRGTGKRYGYTF
.	13	TRBJ1-5	TRBV4-1	.	TGCGCCAGCAGCCAAGCTCCCGATCAGCCCCAGCATTTT	CASSQAPDQPQHF
.	15	TRBJ1-5	TRBV30	.	TGTGCCTGGAGTTCTGGAAGGGGAGGGAGTCAGCCCCAGCATTTT	CAWSSGRGGSQPQHF
.	11	TRBJ2-5	TRBV2	.	TGTGCCAGCACTGGACAGGAGACCCAGTACTTC	CASTGQETQYF
.	14	TRBJ2-1	TRBV7-2	.	TGTGCCAGCAGCTTACTAGCGACGCCAAATGAGCAGTTCTTC	CASSLLATPNEQFF
TRBD2	13	TRBJ2-2	TRBV30	.	TGTGCCTGGAGTTTCGGGGGGGCCGGGGAGCTGTTTTTT	CAWSFGGAGELFF
TRBD2	16	TRBJ2-5	TRBV7-6	.	TGTGCCAGCAGCTTAGTTCGGGCGGGGGGTTCGGAGACCCAGTACTTC	CASSLVRAGGSETQYF
.	12	TRBJ2-1	TRBV6-5	.	TGTGCCAGCAGTACAGCCTACAATGAGCAGTTCTTC	CASSTAYNEQFF
TRBD2	15	TRBJ2-3	TRBV2	.	TGTGCCAGCAGCGGTACTAGCGGGGCAAAAGATACGCAGTATTTT	CASSGTSGAKDTQYF
.	15	TRBJ1-5	TRBV3-1/TRBV3-2	.	TGTGCCAGCAGCCAAGGTGCACAGAATAATCAGCCCCAGCATTTT	CASSQGAQNNQPQHF
.	13	TRBJ1-1	TRBV6-5	.	TGTGCCAGCAGTTATATTCGGGGGGGGGAAGCTTTCTTT	CASSYIRGGEAFF
TRBD1	14	TRBJ2-7	TRBV29-1	once	TGCAGCGTTGAAGCCGACAGGGGTATTTACGAGCAGTACTTC	CSVEADRGIYEQYF
.	12	TRBJ2-7	TRBV18	.	TGTGCCAGCTCACCCGGTCTCGACGAGCAGTACTTC	CASSPGLDEQYF
TRBD1	18	TRBJ1-5	TRBV10-3	once	TGTGCCATCAGTGGGACAGGGGGCGGTGAAGTAAGCAATCAGCCCCAGCATTTT	CAISGTGGGEVSNQPQHF
.	16	TRBJ2-6	TRBV5-4	.	TGTGCCAGCAGCACCGGACAGTTATCTGGGGCCAACGTCCTGACTTTC	CASSTGQLSGANVLTF
.	13	TRBJ1-1	TRBV27	.	TGTGCCAGCAGCCCGGAGTGGAACACTGAAGCTTTCTTT	CASSPEWNTEAFF
.	11	TRBJ2-1	TRBV6-6	.	TGTGCCAGCGGTTTAAACAATGAGCAGTTCTTC	CASGLNNEQFF
TRBD2	13	TRBJ2-1	TRBV19	.	TGTGCCAGTAGGGATCTAGCGGACAATGAGCAGTTCTTC	CASRDLADNEQFF
TRBD1	13	TRBJ1-6	TRBV19	.	TGTGCCAGTGCGACGGACAGGGGATCACCCCTCCACTTT	CASATDRGSPLHF
.	14	TRBJ2-7	TRBV6-6	.	TGTGCCAGCAGTTACTCTTTAAACCAGGGGGAGCAGTACTTC	CASSYSLNQGEQYF
TRBD1	14	TRBJ1-1	TRBV7-2	.	TGTGCCAGCAGCTTCTACAGGGGGAACACTGAAGCTTTCTTT	CASSFYRGNTEAFF
TRBD1	13	TRBJ1-4	TRBV6-5	.	TGTGCCAGCAGCTCCGGGACAGATGAAAAACTGTTTTTT	CASSSGTDEKLFF
.	15	TRBJ2-7	TRBV27	once	TGTGCCAGCAGTTTAAGGGGGACGGTCTCCTACGAGCAGTACTTC	CASSLRGTVSYEQYF
.	14	TRBJ1-6	TRBV7-9	.	TGTGCCAGCAGCTTTGCACAGTATAATTCACCCCTCCACTTT	CASSFAQYNSPLHF
.	13	TRBJ2-7	TRBV6-2/TRBV6-3	.	TGTGCCAGCAGTTCGGGACTCAGCCGACGGTGGTACTTC	CASSSGLSRRWYF
TRBD2	17	TRBJ2-1	TRBV3-1/TRBV3-2	.	TGTGCCAGCAGCCCGCTAGCGGGGGGGGCTTTAGTCGTTGAGCAGTTCTTC	CASSPLAGGALVVEQFF
TRBD2	13	TRBJ2-1	TRBV30	.	TGTGCCTGGTCAAGCGGGGCTAGCAATGAGCAGTTCTTC	CAWSSGASNEQFF
.	14	TRBJ1-4	TRBV5-6	once	TGTGCCAGCAGCTTATGGAGGGTTTCAGAAAAACTGTTTTTT	CASSLWRVSEKLFF
TRBD1	14	TRBJ1-2	TRBV6-5	.	TGTGCCAGCAGCCCAGAGACAGGGAGGAATGGCTACACCTTC	CASSPETGRNGYTF
TRBD2	16	TRBJ2-5	TRBV10-3	.	TGTGCCATCAGTGAGTCGGCTAGCGGATCCCAAGAGACCCAGTACTTC	CAISESASGSQETQYF
TRBD2	16	TRBJ2-5	TRBV2	.	TGTGCCAGCAGTGAAGCTGGGCGGGGGGGTCTTGGGACCCAGTACTTC	CASSEAGRGGLGTQYF
.	13	TRBJ1-6	TRBV28	.	TGTGCCGCCCAGGGGTCGTATAATTCACCCCTCCACTTT	CAAQGSYNSPLHF
.	16	TRBJ1-3	TRBV9	few	TGTGCCAGCAGCGGGAGACAGGATGGTACTGGAAACACCATATATTTT	CASSGRQDGTGNTIYF
.	12	TRBJ2-2	TRBV3-1/TRBV3-2	.	TGTGCCAGCAGCCAAGCTAATGGGGAGCTGTTTTTT	CASSQANGELFF
.	17	TRBJ2-4	TRBV7-2	.	TGTGCCAGCAGCTTATCTACAGGCAAGGGAGGCAAAAACATTCAGTACTTC	CASSLSTGKGGKNIQYF
TRBD1	16	TRBJ2-3	TRBV6-2/TRBV6-3	.	TGTGCCAGCAGTTACGGACAGGGAGGTAGCACAGATACGCAGTATTTT	CASSYGQGGSTDTQYF
.	13	TRBJ2-2	TRBV18	.	TGTGCCAGCTCACCCGGAGCGTCCGGGGAGCTGTTTTTT	CASSPGASGELFF
.	14	TRBJ1-2	TRBV5-6	few	TGTGCCAGCGTTAAGAGGGCCTCACTCCTAGGCTACACCTTC	CASVKRASLLGYTF
.	16	TRBJ1-3	TRBV28	.	TGTGCCAGCAGTTCCCCGACACTTAGGACAGGAAACACCATATATTTT	CASSSPTLRTGNTIYF
TRBD1	15	TRBJ1-1	TRBV30	.	TGTGCCTGGAGCCCGAGAATTGCCGGGACAGCTGAAGCTTTCTTT	CAWSPRIAGTAEAFF
.	14	TRBJ1-2	TRBV28	once	TGTGCCAGCAGGTCCGCAGGGCAGAACTATGGCTACACCTTC	CASRSAGQNYGYTF
TRBD1	13	TRBJ2-7	TRBV9	.	TGTGCCAGCAGCACCACAGGGGGCTACGAGCAGTACTTC	CASSTTGGYEQYF
.	13	TRBJ1-5	TRBV4-2	.	TGTGCCAGCAGCCAAGATCTTTTTCAGCCCCAGCATTTT	CASSQDLFQPQHF
TRBD2	15	TRBJ2-5	TRBV7-9	.	TGTGCCAGCAGCTTAAGCGGGACTAGTCAAGAGACCCAGTACTTC	CASSLSGTSQETQYF
.	14	TRBJ2-3	TRBV10-3	.	TGTGCCATCAGTGAGCTGGGGGGAGAAGATACGCAGTATTTT	CAISELGGEDTQYF
TRBD2	18	TRBJ2-3	TRBV5-4	once	TGTGCCAGCAGCTTGGGGTCTGGCCTAGCGGGGGGCCCAGGTACGCAGTATTTT	CASSLGSGLAGGPGTQYF
TRBD2	16	TRBJ2-5	TRBV4-2	.	TGTGCCAGCAGCCAAGAAGCAAGCGGGGGGGCTGAGACCCAGTACTTC	CASSQEASGGAETQYF
TRBD2	18	TRBJ2-2	TRBV24-1	.	TGTGCCACCAGTGATTCCCGGGGGAGCGGGAGTAAGGCCGGGGAGCTGTTTTTT	CATSDSRGSGSKAGELFF
TRBD1	14	TRBJ2-7	TRBV11-3	.	TGTGCCAGCAGCTTATTTGGGACAGGCTACGAGCAGTACTTC	CASSLFGTGYEQYF
TRBD2	15	TRBJ2-1	TRBV6-5	.	TGTGCCAGCAGCCGGACTAGCGGAGCCTACAATGAGCAGTTCTTC	CASSRTSGAYNEQFF
TRBD1	14	TRBJ1-2	TRBV5-6	.	TGTGCCAGCAGCTTGGGAGGGGGCTACTATGGCTACACCTTC	CASSLGGGYYGYTF